What follows are 27 T cell receptor beta chains derived from one specimen sequenced in a study of T cells in Graves' hyperthyroidism and ophthalmopathy. What was amplified from RNA transcripts were TCR beta CDR3 regions. Carried out on the TCR CDR3, a first-round RT-PCR used the HTBI primer set. TCRdb reprocessed the multiplex PCR reads with MiXCR, giving one entry per CDR3 protein. The sample yields 650,000 to 800,000 distinct CDR3 sequences, about 45% seen once. The sequenced material came from peripheral blood or thyroid tissue (not recorded which). These receptors all come from an adult man with Graves' disease, either hyperthyroidism or ophthalmopathy (not recorded which).

This clonotype was counted at least ten times. V and J are TRBV7-9 and TRBJ2-5; no firm D call. Germline V gene data show CDR1 as SEHNR and CDR2 as FQNEAQ (reference sequence). This CDR3 has 13 amino acids. Trimming removed 1 base at V and 0 bases at J, with 3 bases between. The CDR3 coding sequence is TGTGCCAGCAGCTTAGACCACCAAGAGACCCAGTACTTC. As protein: CASSLDHQETQYF.

V usage is TRBV15 and J usage is TRBJ1-1; tentatively, D is TRBD1 (6 bases). V lost 3 bases and J lost 1, with 12 bases in between. The CDR3 is 15 residues long. Germline loops: CDR1 LNHNV, CDR2 YYDKDF (reference sequence). CDR3 sequence: CATSSATDRNTEAFF. CDR3 in DNA: TGTGCCACCAGCAGCGCCACGGACAGGAACACTGAAGCTTTCTTT.

This chain connects TRBV7-9 to TRBJ1-2; D gene uncertain. Germline V gene data show CDR1 as SEHNR and CDR2 as FQNEAQ (reference sequence). V was trimmed by 11 bases and J by 4 bases, leaving 20 bases between them. This CDR3 spans 14 amino acids. For the CDR3, the DNA is TGTGCCTGGAGGTCGGGAAAGGTCGGCTATGGCTACACCTTC. Translating it yields CAWRSGKVGYGYTF.

The V and J genes are TRBV25-1 and TRBJ1-5; D ambiguous. Germline V CDR1 and CDR2: MGHDK, SYGVNS. The CDR3 sequence is 15 residues long. V was shortened by 5 bases and J by 9 bases, with 20 bases between the two germline ends. The CDR3 nucleotides are TGTGCCAGCAGTTCAACCGACACCAGATCATTGCCCCAGCATTTT. It translates to CASSSTDTRSLPQHF.

The chain combines TRBV19 with TRBJ2-7, with no clear D. The germline V gene has CDR1 LNHDA and CDR2 SQIVND (reference sequence). The CDR3 spans 14 residues. Trimming stripped 0 bases from V and 4 bases from J, with 10 bases between. CDR3 protein: CASSIDGRPYEQYF. The CDR3 DNA is TGTGCCAGTAGTATAGATGGACGACCTTACGAGCAGTACTTC. The complete variable domain, with remaining parts taken from reference TRBV19 and TRBJ2-7, reads DGGITQSPKYLFRKEGQNVTLSCEQNLNHDAMYWYRQDPGQGLRLIYYSQIVNDFQKGDIAEGYSVSREKKESFPLTVTSAQKNPTAFYLCASSIDGRPYEQYFGPGTRLTVT.

Note on this clonotype: Germline and junction disagree at one end, which may indicate a read error. The V and J genes are TRBV29-1 and TRBJ2-7; the match to TRBD1 covers 7 bases. Germline values: CDR1 SQVTM, CDR2 ANQGSEA. The CDR3 extends over 11 amino acids. The CDR3 nucleotides are TGCAGCGTTGTAAAGGGGGCCGAGCGGTACTTC. Encoded protein: CSVVKGAERYF.

V gene TRBV25-1 combines with J gene TRBJ1-6; D not certain. The germline V gene encodes CDR1 MGHDK and CDR2 SYGVNS. V was shortened by 5 bases and J by 9 bases, with 8 bases between the two germline ends. The CDR3 spans 12 residues. CDR3 in DNA: TGTGCCAGCAGTTTATTGTTTTCACCCCTCCACTTT. It yields the protein CASSLLFSPLHF.

Comment on this clonotype: A read error may be the cause here, since a much bigger clone is one base away. Because it lacks the conserved phenylalanine or tryptophan at the end, this CDR3 is likely a read error. This chain connects TRBV29-1 to TRBJ1-4, with D uncertain. CDR1 is SQVTM, CDR2 ANQGSEA, per germline. V was pared by 5 bases and J by 1 base, with 11 bases between. There are 14 residues in the CDR3. The CDR3 loop is CSVRIIGTNEKLFS. The CDR3 DNA is TGCAGCGTTCGGATCATCGGAACTAATGAAAAACTGTTTTCT.

This chain uses TRBV2 with TRBJ1-2; D is ambiguous. The CDR3 has 16 residues. Trimming stripped 2 bases from V and 4 bases from J, with 17 bases between. Germline V gene lookup returns CDR1 SNHLY and CDR2 FYNNEI. The DNA of the CDR3 is TGTGCCAGCAGTGAAAGCGCCGTTGGGCAATCCTATGGCTACACCTTC. This codes for CASSESAVGQSYGYTF.

V gene TRBV20-1 combines with J gene TRBJ2-7; the match to TRBD2 covers 7 bases. CDR1 and CDR2 (germline): DFQATT, SNEGSKA (reference sequence). The CDR3 covers 14 residues. In DNA form, the CDR3 reads TGCAGCGCGTACCCCCCGGGAGGCCGCTCCGAGCAGTACTTC. Its protein is CSAYPPGGRSEQYF.

In this sample, this clonotype turned up many times. The chain couples TRBV7-6 to TRBJ1-2; D unclear. CDR3 size: 15 residues. The germline V gene encodes CDR1 SGHVS and CDR2 FNYEAQ. Trimming took 1 base from V and 0 from J, leaving 9 bases between them. The CDR3: CASSLDVAPNYGYTF. In DNA form, the CDR3 reads TGTGCCAGCAGCTTAGACGTGGCCCCTAACTATGGCTACACCTTC.

This sequence joins TRBV7-2 and TRBJ1-2; TRBD1 matches 7 bases. The CDR3 sequence is 17 residues long. Looked up from germline, CDR1 is SGHTA and CDR2 is FQGNSA. Losses at the gene ends were 0 bases for V and 2 bases for J; bases not matched to a gene: 9. CDR3 loop: CASSLAATGVVNYGYTF. CDR3 sequence (DNA): TGTGCCAGCAGCTTAGCGGCTACAGGGGTTGTCAACTATGGCTACACCTTC.

The chain joins TRBV12-3 or TRBV12-4 to TRBJ2-7; perhaps TRBD2 as D (5 bases). The CDR3 loop spans 14 amino acids. Trimming pared 6 bases from V and 5 bases from J, leaving 17 bases between. CDR3 protein: CASSKPGSGNEQYF. The CDR3 nucleotides are TGTGCCAGCAGCAAACCGGGGAGCGGTAACGAGCAGTACTTC.

About this clonotype itself: This CDR3 fails to terminate in the conserved phenylalanine or tryptophan, so it likely reflects a read error. This CDR3 reads CATSREGQGAGYGYTS. The CDR3 DNA follows: TGTGCCACCAGCAGAGAGGGACAGGGGGCTGGCTATGGCTACACCTCC. The rearrangement links TRBV15 to TRBJ1-2, with TRBD1 identical over 12 bases. The V and J ends lost 0 bases and 4 bases, in that order; junction bases with no gene match: 3. CDR3 length equals 16 residues. Germline CDR1 and CDR2: LNHNV and YYDKDF (reference sequence).

The chain couples TRBV12-3 or TRBV12-4 to TRBJ2-2; 8 bases line up with TRBD1. With 6 bases clipped from V and 6 bases from J, the junction kept 9 bases outside the gene matches. This CDR3 contains 15 residues. The CDR3 protein is CASSSGQEFPGELFF. CDR3 in DNA: TGTGCCAGCAGCTCGGGACAGGAGTTCCCCGGGGAGCTGTTTTTT.

The chain links TRBV2 to TRBJ2-7, with 12 bases identical to TRBD2. Germline V lookup: CDR1 SNHLY, CDR2 FYNNEI. V shed 7 bases and J 1 base; nucleotides not matched to a gene: 2. The CDR3 spans 14 residues. The CDR3 here is CASKGTSGSYEQYF. CDR3 coding DNA: TGTGCCAGCAAGGGGACTAGCGGGTCCTACGAGCAGTACTTC.

J is TRBJ1-6 and V is TRBV20-1, with TRBD1 identical over 11 bases. The CDR3 is made up of 17 amino acids. Germline CDR1 and CDR2: DFQATT and SNEGSKA (reference sequence). With 1 base clipped from V and 6 bases from J, the junction kept 8 bases outside the gene matches. The CDR3 region is CSARGALGTGGNSPLHF. Here the CDR3 DNA reads TGCAGTGCTAGAGGGGCACTGGGGACAGGGGGTAATTCACCCCTCCACTTT.

The rearrangement uses TRBV7-2 and TRBJ1-1, with D perhaps TRBD1 (5 bases). Germline CDR1 reads SGHTA; CDR2 reads FQGNSA. The CDR3 covers 14 residues. V gave up 5 bases and J gave up 3 bases, with 13 bases separating them. The CDR3 is CASSLTGGYTEAFF. CDR3 sequence (DNA): TGTGCCAGCAGCCTAACGGGGGGGTACACTGAAGCTTTCTTT.

This chain links TRBV20-1 with TRBJ2-2; 8 nucleotides line up with TRBD1. Germline V CDR1 and CDR2: DFQATT, SNEGSKA (reference sequence). The CDR3 consists of 14 residues. V was pared by 1 base and J by 3 bases, with 1 base of the junction left unmatched. Here the CDR3 reads CSARAGGYTGELFF. In DNA, the CDR3 is TGCAGTGCTAGAGCAGGGGGCTACACCGGGGAGCTGTTTTTT.

This clonotype was seen just once. The V and J genes are TRBV20-1 and TRBJ1-1; no clear D gene. The CDR3 has 16 residues. V lost 3 bases to trimming and J lost 3 bases, with 20 bases between them. Germline V gene sequence: CDR1 DFQATT, CDR2 SNEGSKA (reference sequence). The CDR3 here is CSASGLHLPTDTEAFF. DNA for the CDR3: TGCAGTGCTAGTGGATTACATTTGCCTACGGACACTGAAGCTTTCTTT.

This clonotype was observed a few times. The chain is built from TRBV29-1 and TRBJ1-3; tentative D call: TRBD1 (5 bases). V shed 8 bases and J shed 4 bases, with 12 bases lying between them. Germline CDR1 is SQVTM and CDR2 is ANQGSEA. The CDR3 contains 12 residues. The CDR3 here is CSLAGPGNTIYF. The CDR3, as DNA: TGCAGCTTAGCAGGGCCCGGAAACACCATATATTTT.

The rearrangement uses TRBV20-1 and TRBJ2-5; the D is unclear. This CDR3 spans 14 amino acids. Germline V lookup: CDR1 DFQATT, CDR2 SNEGSKA (reference sequence). Deletions cut 3 bases from V and 2 bases from J, with 13 bases between. The CDR3 spells CSASVYRVQETQYF. DNA of the CDR3: TGCAGTGCTAGCGTTTACCGGGTACAAGAGACCCAGTACTTC.

In the case of this clonotype: One end of the junction varies from germline; a read error may be responsible. The CDR3 loop reads CSVDLARGPSCEQYF. As DNA, the CDR3 is TGCAGCGTTGACTTGGCTAGGGGCCCTTCCTGCGAGCAGTACTTC. The genes are TRBV29-1 and TRBJ2-7; D possibly corresponds to TRBD1 (5 bases). The CDR3 length is 15 residues. Germline V CDR1 and CDR2: SQVTM, ANQGSEA.

This chain uses TRBV7-9 with TRBJ1-4; TRBD1 matches 9 bases. Germline lookup yields CDR1 SEHNR and CDR2 FQNEAQ (reference sequence). Trimming at V came to 4 bases and at J to 7 bases, leaving 13 bases not matched to a gene. The CDR3 is made up of 17 amino acids. CDR3 in amino acids: CASSSFLPGQGTEKLFF. Written as DNA, the CDR3 is TGTGCCAGCAGCTCCTTTCTTCCCGGACAGGGGACTGAAAAACTGTTTTTT. Complete variable domain (other parts from reference TRBV7-9 and TRBJ1-4): DTGVSQNPRHKITKRGQNVTFRCDPISEHNRLYWYRQTLGQGPEFLTYFQNEAQLEKSRLLSDRFSAERPKGSFSTLEIQRTEQGDSAMYLCASSSFLPGQGTEKLFFGSGTQLSVL.

The rearrangement uses TRBV29-1 and TRBJ2-5, with D possibly TRBD2 on 7 matching bases. The V gene's germline CDR1 is SQVTM and CDR2 ANQGSEA. Trimming shortened V by 2 bases and J by 7 bases, and 8 bases separated the two germline ends. This CDR3 is built from 11 residues. The chain's CDR3 is CSVERGGTQYF. For the CDR3, the DNA is TGCAGCGTTGAAAGGGGGGGGACCCAGTACTTC.

This clonotype was counted many times. CDR3 nucleotides: TGTGCCAGCAGTGAGTCGCGGACTCCGGATCAGCCCCAGCATTTT. This gives the protein CASSESRTPDQPQHF. The chain couples TRBV2 to TRBJ1-5; the D is unclear. The CDR3 totals 15 residues. V gave up 3 bases and J gave up 5 bases, with 14 bases separating them. CDR1 SNHLY and CDR2 FYNNEI come from the germline V gene.

The rearrangement joins TRBV12-3 or TRBV12-4 to TRBJ1-2; the D gene is possibly TRBD1 (5 bases). The V end lost 7 bases, the J end lost 2 bases, and 11 bases lay between the germline ends. This CDR3 has 13 residues. The CDR3 region is CASILGPNYGYTF. CDR3 in DNA: TGTGCCAGCATACTGGGACCGAACTATGGCTACACCTTC.